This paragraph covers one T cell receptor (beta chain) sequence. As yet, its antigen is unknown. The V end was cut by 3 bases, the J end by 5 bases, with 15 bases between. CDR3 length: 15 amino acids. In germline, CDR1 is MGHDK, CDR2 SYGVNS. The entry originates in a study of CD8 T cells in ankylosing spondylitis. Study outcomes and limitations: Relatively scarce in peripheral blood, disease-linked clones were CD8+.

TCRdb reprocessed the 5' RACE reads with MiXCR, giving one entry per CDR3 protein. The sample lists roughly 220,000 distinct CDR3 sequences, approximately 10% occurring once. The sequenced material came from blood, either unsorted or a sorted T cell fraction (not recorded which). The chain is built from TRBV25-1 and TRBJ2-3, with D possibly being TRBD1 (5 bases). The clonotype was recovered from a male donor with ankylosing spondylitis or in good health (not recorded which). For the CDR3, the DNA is TGTGCCAGCAGTGATTGGAGACAGCGCGGAGATACGCAGTATTTT. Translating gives CASSDWRQRGDTQYF.